These 29 T cell receptor beta chains originate from one sample sequenced in a study of radiotherapy plus CTLA-4 blockade in lung cancer. Using immunoSEQ multiplex PCR, the repertoire was profiled, and TCRdb retains in-frame clones only, with some absent. The sample includes more than 90,000 clones, almost 90% seen only once; the top ten take 4.5% to 6%. Sequenced material: peripheral blood, taken from a patient treated with radiotherapy plus ipilimumab. Receptor source: a human donor with non-small cell lung cancer that progressed on radiotherapy plus ipilimumab.

V is TRBV7-2 and J is TRBJ2-7; D might be TRBD1 (5 bases). This CDR3 comprises 18 residues. Germline CDR1 and CDR2: SGHTA and FQGNSA. Trimming cost V 1 base and J 0 bases, with 19 bases left between them. CDR3 nucleotide sequence: TGTGCCAGCAGCTTAGGCCGACAGACGAAACGATACTCCTACGAGCAGTACTTC. This sequence encodes CASSLGRQTKRYSYEQYF.

The chain recombines TRBV2 with TRBJ2-7; TRBD1 is a possible D gene (6 bases). V was pared by 6 bases and J by 5 bases, with 11 bases between. Germline V lookup: CDR1 SNHLY, CDR2 FYNNEI. The CDR3 is made up of 12 amino acids. The CDR3 DNA reads TGTGCCAGCAGCACAGGGTGGAACGAGCAGTACTTC. Residues: CASSTGWNEQYF.

The chain couples TRBV27 to TRBJ1-1; the D gene is possibly TRBD1 (6 bases). Germline CDR1 is MNHEY and CDR2 is SMNVEV (reference sequence). CDR3 length: 14 amino acids. Trimming pared 4 bases from V and 0 bases from J, leaving 9 bases between. Here the CDR3 DNA reads TGTGCCAGCAGTTCGGCAGGGGTGAACACTGAAGCTTTCTTT. Protein: CASSSAGVNTEAFF.

V usage is TRBV5-4 and J usage is TRBJ2-2; D not resolved. Trimming pared 1 base from V and 9 bases from J, leaving 7 bases between. Germline V CDR1 and CDR2: SGHNT, YYREEE (reference sequence). The CDR3 sequence is 12 residues long. The CDR3 DNA reads as TGTGCCAGCAGCTTGATTGGCAGGGAGCTGTTTTTT. Its translation is CASSLIGRELFF.

CDR3 amino acids: CASSLPAGVRNEQFF. The CDR3 DNA reads TGTGCCAGCAGTCTACCAGCGGGAGTGAGAAATGAGCAGTTCTTC. The gene calls are TRBV6-6 and TRBJ2-1; TRBD2 agrees at 8 bases. The CDR3 has 15 amino acids. Germline assignment: CDR1 MNHNY and CDR2 SVGAGI (reference sequence). Trimming removed 5 bases from V and 7 bases from J; junction bases left unmatched: 10.

The gene calls are TRBV14 and TRBJ1-3, with D unclear. Germline CDR1 reads SGHDN; CDR2 reads FVKESK. The CDR3 covers 14 residues. Trimming removed 1 base at V and 3 bases at J, with 7 bases between. DNA of the CDR3: TGTGCCAGCAGCCAAGCGGCGCGTGGAAACACCATATATTTT. Translated: CASSQAARGNTIYF.

This clone showed up just once. The V and J genes are TRBV5-1 and TRBJ2-7, with TRBD2 matching over 9 bases. There are 15 residues in the CDR3. Germline V lookup: CDR1 SGHRS, CDR2 YFSETQ. The junction had 10 bases not matched to a gene; V was cut back by 4 bases and J by 5 bases. Written as DNA, the CDR3 is TGCGCCAGCAGCCCACCAGGGCGGGAGGGCGACGAGCAGTACTTC. As protein: CASSPPGREGDEQYF.

This clone was seen a few times. The V gene is TRBV6-5, the J gene TRBJ2-5, with no clear D. The CDR3 is 15 amino acids. Germline lookup yields CDR1 MNHEY and CDR2 SVGAGI. Trimming took 0 bases from V and 4 from J, leaving 12 bases between them. The CDR3 bases are TGTGCCAGCAGTTACTCGACTCCTGGGGTAGAGACCCAGTACTTC. Its protein is CASSYSTPGVETQYF.

V and J are TRBV14 and TRBJ2-1, with 8 bases that match TRBD2. The CDR3 has 15 amino acids. CDR1 SGHDN and CDR2 FVKESK come from the germline V gene. J was trimmed by 12 bases and V by 0 bases; bases with no gene match: 10. The CDR3 bases are TGTGCCAGCAGCCAAGAGCGACTAGCGTCAGCTATGCAGTTCTTC. It is translated as CASSQERLASAMQFF.

The rearrangement joins TRBV7-3 to TRBJ1-2; TRBD1 aligns across 7 bases. The junction had 6 bases not matched to a gene; V was cut back by 5 bases and J by 0 bases. The CDR3 length is 15 residues. Germline CDR1 reads SGHTA; CDR2 reads FQGTGA. Here the CDR3 reads CASSPGGGANYGYTF. The CDR3 DNA reads TGTGCCAGCAGCCCGGGAGGGGGCGCTAACTATGGCTACACCTTC.

V and J are TRBV7-6 and TRBJ2-3; TRBD2 is a possible D gene (6 bases). V lost 2 bases and J 0 bases, leaving 12 bases between the germline ends. This CDR3 contains 16 residues. The germline V gene encodes CDR1 SGHVS and CDR2 FNYEAQ. CDR3 sequence reads: CASSLMAGPSTDTQYF. The CDR3 DNA follows: TGTGCCAGCAGCTTAATGGCGGGACCTAGCACAGATACGCAGTATTTT.

The V and J genes are TRBV5-4 and TRBJ2-7; a possible D gene is TRBD2 (6 bases). CDR1 and CDR2 (germline): SGHNT, YYREEE (reference sequence). CDR3 length: 14 residues. Trimming shortened V by 1 base and J by 0 bases, and 8 bases separated the two germline ends. Here the CDR3 reads CASSLIGSSYEQYF. The CDR3 DNA sequence: TGTGCCAGCAGCTTGATCGGGAGCTCCTACGAGCAGTACTTC.

This clone was observed once. The V gene is TRBV19, the J gene TRBJ2-3; the D gene could be TRBD1 or TRBD2 (6 bases each). Germline V CDR1 and CDR2: LNHDA, SQIVND (reference sequence). The germline V and J ends were trimmed by 0 bases and 8 bases, with 12 bases remaining between them. The CDR3 covers 14 residues. The CDR3 loop reads CASSIDPGGGTQYF. DNA for the CDR3: TGTGCCAGTAGTATAGATCCTGGAGGGGGTACGCAGTATTTT. The variable domain in full, completed from reference TRBV19 and TRBJ2-3, reads DGGITQSPKYLFRKEGQNVTLSCEQNLNHDAMYWYRQDPGQGLRLIYYSQIVNDFQKGDIAEGYSVSREKKESFPLTVTSAQKNPTAFYLCASSIDPGGGTQYFGPGTRLTVL.

The rearrangement uses TRBV5-1 and TRBJ2-2, with 9 bases matching TRBD1. The CDR3 totals 16 residues. Per the germline V gene, CDR1 is SGHRS and CDR2 is YFSETQ. The V segment lost 4 bases and the J segment 3 bases; nucleotides outside the gene matches: 7. The DNA for the CDR3 is TGCGCCAGCAGCATCGTAACAGGGGGCTACACCGGGGAGCTGTTTTTT. Amino acid sequence: CASSIVTGGYTGELFF.

The sample holds one count of this clone. This chain links TRBV5-1 with TRBJ2-7; D is perhaps TRBD1 (5 bases). From germline, CDR1 is SGHRS and CDR2 YFSETQ. This CDR3 has 14 residues. V was clipped by 0 bases and J by 4 bases, with 11 bases between them. This chain's CDR3 is CASSLEGQNYEQYF. The CDR3 DNA reads as TGCGCCAGCAGCTTGGAAGGACAAAATTACGAGCAGTACTTC.

This rearrangement joins TRBV27 to TRBJ1-1; 9 positions match TRBD1. CDR3 size: 13 residues. V trimming: 5 bases; J trimming: 6 bases; junction bases outside the gene matches: 4. Germline CDR1 and CDR2: MNHEY and SMNVEV (reference sequence). This CDR3 is CASSGTGYAEAFF. The CDR3 DNA is TGTGCCAGCAGTGGGACAGGGTATGCTGAAGCTTTCTTT.

This rearrangement joins TRBV7-3 to TRBJ2-7; D unclear. The CDR3 length is 13 residues. Trimming cost V 5 bases and J 4 bases, with 12 bases left between them. Germline values: CDR1 SGHTA, CDR2 FQGTGA. This CDR3 is CASSKNLGYEQYF. The CDR3 DNA reads as TGTGCCAGCAGCAAAAATCTAGGGTACGAGCAGTACTTC.

This clone showed up just once. V is TRBV2 and J is TRBJ1-3; no reliable D call. The CDR3 has 14 residues. Germline V gives CDR1 SNHLY, CDR2 FYNNEI. V was shortened by 7 bases and J by 1 base, with 11 bases between the two germline ends. The CDR3 bases are TGTGCCAGCATCGCCGAACATTCTGGAAACACCATATATTTT. Protein: CASIAEHSGNTIYF.

The chain joins TRBV28 to TRBJ2-5, with 7 bases matching TRBD1. V shed 3 bases, J shed 5 bases, and the junction held 6 bases outside the gene matches. The CDR3 consists of 14 residues. In germline, CDR1 is MDHEN, CDR2 SYDVKM. This chain's CDR3 is CASSLTGLGETQYF. The CDR3 DNA reads as TGTGCCAGCAGTTTGACAGGGTTAGGGGAGACCCAGTACTTC.

This clone was detected only a few times. The CDR3 region is CASSGVQANTEAFF. The CDR3 coding sequence is TGTGCCAGCAGCGGGGTGCAGGCGAACACTGAAGCTTTCTTT. V is TRBV9 and J is TRBJ1-1; D unclear. The CDR3 is made up of 14 amino acids. V shed 3 bases and J shed 1 base, with 10 bases lying between them. Germline-derived CDR1 and CDR2 are SGDLS and YYNGEE.

The chain carries TRBV7-9 and TRBJ2-1; D is unclear. Trimming left V 3 bases short and J 8 bases short, with 5 bases between. This CDR3 region has 11 residues. The germline CDR1 and CDR2 sequences are SEHNR and FQNEAQ (reference sequence). The CDR3 spells CASSLGDEQFF. CDR3 sequence (DNA): TGTGCCAGCAGCTTGGGTGATGAGCAGTTCTTC. Full variable domain (remainder filled in from reference TRBV7-9 and TRBJ2-1): DTGVSQNPRHKITKRGQNVTFRCDPISEHNRLYWYRQTLGQGPEFLTYFQNEAQLEKSRLLSDRFSAERPKGSFSTLEIQRTEQGDSAMYLCASSLGDEQFFGPGTRLTVL.

This sequence joins TRBV15 and TRBJ2-1; TRBD2 matches 7 bases. The length of the CDR3 is 16 residues. Germline V gene lookup returns CDR1 LNHNV and CDR2 YYDKDF (reference sequence). Unmatched junction bases numbered 8, after V lost 5 bases and J lost 1 base. CDR3 sequence reads: CATSPGAGVSYNEQFF. CDR3 sequence (DNA): TGTGCCACCAGCCCTGGGGCGGGAGTATCCTACAATGAGCAGTTCTTC. Full variable domain (rest looked up from reference TRBV15 and TRBJ2-1): DAMVIQNPRYQVTQFGKPVTLSCSQTLNHNVMYWYQQKSSQAPKLLFHYYDKDFNNEADTPDNFQSRRPNTSFCFLDIRSPGLGDTAMYLCATSPGAGVSYNEQFFGPGTRLTVL.

V usage is TRBV27 and J usage is TRBJ1-6, with D unclear. Trimming cost V 8 bases and J 4 bases, with 12 bases left between them. The germline CDR1 and CDR2 sequences are MNHEY and SMNVEV (reference sequence). The CDR3 loop spans 14 amino acids. CDR3 region: CASGFTGYNSPLHF. In DNA form, the CDR3 reads TGTGCCAGCGGCTTTACCGGGTATAATTCACCCCTCCACTTT.

The V call is TRBV7-8, the J call TRBJ2-1; D possibly matches TRBD1 or TRBD2 (5 bases each). This CDR3 has 11 residues. V was trimmed by 9 bases and J by 7 bases, leaving 10 bases between them. CDR1 and CDR2 from the germline V gene are SGHVS and FQNEAQ. The CDR3 here is CARSEGNEQFF. DNA of the CDR3: TGTGCCAGAAGCGAGGGGAATGAGCAGTTCTTC.

The gene calls are TRBV6-6 and TRBJ2-7, with 8 bases matching TRBD1. With 4 bases clipped from V and 2 bases from J, the junction kept 4 bases outside the gene matches. CDR1 is MNHNY, CDR2 SVGAGI, per germline (reference sequence). The CDR3 spans 14 residues. CDR3 sequence reads: CASSSPGGPYEQYF. The CDR3 nucleotides read TGTGCCAGCAGTTCCCCAGGGGGCCCCTACGAGCAGTACTTC.

Comment on this clone: Other DNA sequences within the sample encode an identical CDR3. J is TRBJ2-1 and V is TRBV15, with D unresolved. The ends were cut back, 0 bases at V and 1 base at J, with 10 bases in the middle. Germline V gene data show CDR1 as LNHNV and CDR2 as YYDKDF (reference sequence). The CDR3 contains 16 residues. The CDR3 region has the DNA TGTGCCACCAGCAGAGATCCCACAGATTCCTACAATGAGCAGTTCTTC. This gives the protein CATSRDPTDSYNEQFF.

This clone came up once. The chain links TRBV7-9 to TRBJ2-7; D unclear. Trimming shortened V by 10 bases and J by 0 bases, and 16 bases separated the two germline ends. The germline gives CDR1 SEHNR, CDR2 FQNEAQ (reference sequence). The CDR3 sequence is 14 residues long. The CDR3 reads CATKMDASSYEQYF. The CDR3 DNA is TGTGCCACCAAGATGGACGCGAGCTCCTACGAGCAGTACTTC.

The genes are TRBV5-6 and TRBJ2-1, with D perhaps being TRBD1 or TRBD2 (5 bases each). The CDR3 is 12 amino acids. Germline V lookup: CDR1 SGHDT, CDR2 YYEEEE. V was trimmed by 2 bases and J by 7 bases, leaving 7 bases between them. The DNA of the CDR3 is TGTGCCAGCAGCTTCGAGGGGAATGAGCAGTTCTTC. Encoded protein: CASSFEGNEQFF.

The V and J genes are TRBV5-6 and TRBJ2-7; possible D gene TRBD2, 6 bases. The length of the CDR3 is 12 residues. Trimming stripped 2 bases from V and 6 bases from J, with 9 bases between. Germline CDR1 is SGHDT and CDR2 is YYEEEE. The CDR3 sequence: CASSFGGLEQYF. CDR3 DNA sequence: TGTGCCAGCAGCTTTGGGGGACTCGAGCAGTACTTC. Drawing the rest from reference TRBV5-6 and TRBJ2-7, the complete variable domain is DAGVTQSPTHLIKTRGQQVTLRCSPKSGHDTVSWYQQALGQGPQFIFQYYEEEERQRGNFPDRFSGHQFPNYSSELNVNALLLGDSALYLCASSFGGLEQYFGPGTRLTVT.